Listed here are 7 T cell receptor beta chains from one sample, sequenced in a study of shared clonotypes between healthy human individuals. Clones were read by immunoSEQ multiplex PCR, and TCRdb kept only the in-frame ones, dropping some. Of some 2.1 million clones listed, around 93% are singletons. Only CD45RO-negative cells positively selected for CCR7 counted as naive CD8 cells, so terminally differentiated effector memory CD45RA+ cells were excluded. The specimen sequenced was naive CD8+ T cells from PBMCs. These receptors originate from a man between 18 and 29 years old in good health. Some clones in this sample may be carry-over from other donors' samples.

As to this clone: Other DNA sequences in the sample encode the same CDR3. The chain joins TRBV27 to TRBJ1-5; D is ambiguous. Germline V gives CDR1 MNHEY, CDR2 SMNVEV (reference sequence). CDR3 length equals 15 residues. With 3 bases removed from V and 3 bases from J, the gap between germline ends came to 12 bases. In DNA, the CDR3 is TGTGCCAGCAGTTTGTCCCCAGGCGCCAATCAGCCCCAGCATTTT. This sequence encodes CASSLSPGANQPQHF.

The chain carries TRBV5-1 and TRBJ2-7; D is uncertain. In germline, CDR1 is SGHRS, CDR2 YFSETQ. Trimming shortened V by 3 bases and J by 2 bases, and 12 bases separated the two germline ends. This CDR3 comprises 14 residues. The CDR3 sequence is CASSWMNPTYEQYF. CDR3 bases: TGCGCCAGCAGCTGGATGAATCCGACCTACGAGCAGTACTTC.

This sequence joins TRBV7-8 and TRBJ1-1; no reliable D call. From germline, CDR1 is SGHVS and CDR2 FQNEAQ. V was pared by 4 bases and J by 4 bases, with 13 bases between. The CDR3 runs 14 residues. The CDR3, as DNA: TGTGCCAGCAGCTCCCCGGGTCCCCGCACTGAAGCTTTCTTT. It specifies CASSSPGPRTEAFF.

This clone was recorded only once. This rearrangement joins TRBV28 to TRBJ1-1; the D is unclear. V lost 5 bases to trimming and J lost 6 bases, with 10 bases between them. This CDR3 region has 12 residues. The germline gives CDR1 MDHEN, CDR2 SYDVKM. Here the CDR3 DNA reads TGTGCCAGCAGTGAAGAGGGAGCTGAAGCTTTCTTT. This sequence encodes CASSEEGAEAFF.

Here the CDR3 reads CASSLLEGTGLDYGYTF. In nucleotides, the CDR3 is TGTGCCAGCAGCTTACTCGAGGGGACAGGACTGGACTATGGCTACACCTTC. V gene TRBV7-9 combines with J gene TRBJ1-2; 8 nucleotides line up with TRBD1. Germline V gene sequence: CDR1 SEHNR, CDR2 FQNEAQ (reference sequence). J was trimmed by 3 bases and V by 2 bases; bases with no gene match: 11. The CDR3 consists of 17 residues. The full variable domain, completed using reference TRBV7-9 and TRBJ1-2, is DTGVSQNPRHKITKRGQNVTFRCDPISEHNRLYWYRQTLGQGPEFLTYFQNEAQLEKSRLLSDRFSAERPKGSFSTLEIQRTEQGDSAMYLCASSLLEGTGLDYGYTFGSGTRLTVV.

The rearrangement joins TRBV29-1 to TRBJ2-5, with TRBD1 identical over 7 bases. The J call could be wrong; TRBJ2-7 is a better fit for the DNA end. This CDR3 comprises 15 residues. The germline V gene has CDR1 SQVTM and CDR2 ANQGSEA. The CDR3 DNA follows: TGCAGCGTTTCGTCCCCTGGACAGGCTCTCTACGAGCAGTACTTC. Translation gives CSVSSPGQALYEQYF.

This chain joins TRBV27 and TRBJ2-1; maybe TRBD1 (5 bases). The CDR3 runs to 16 residues. V lost 1 base to trimming and J lost 2 bases, with 12 bases between them. Germline V gene sequence: CDR1 MNHEY, CDR2 SMNVEV (reference sequence). The CDR3 DNA follows: TGTGCCAGCAGTTTATATCTGGCAGGGACCTACAATGAGCAGTTCTTC. Residues: CASSLYLAGTYNEQFF.